This T cell receptor beta chain was identified during a study of blood T cell repertoires in COVID-19 (dated by TCRdb to the early 2020s). About the full investigation: Collaborator samples came from the United States, Italy and Spain and covered acute and convalescent phases of COVID-19. The material from the prospective study consisted of cDNA or gDNA derived from T cells, B-cell-depleted T cells, or PBMCs. A de-identified subject ID, COVID-19 status, age in years and sex were almost always included in the sample metadata. The repertoires were made available in a free public database intended to serve as a resource for research on the immune response to SARS-CoV-2. Where available, HLA class I and class II types were taken from metadata supplied by the sample provider and were not determined by assay-based typing. The samples were drawn from two sources: the first 160 participants of the ongoing ImmuneRACE study, and 1,200 or so subjects contributed by 6 global collaborators. Subjects who had been exposed to COVID-19, were actively infected with it, or had recovered from it provided the deeply sampled blood TCRbeta repertoires that made up the dataset. Broad study findings and their caveats: The quantity of clinical and demographic metadata differed by source and by participant and was supplied without curation.

On this clone itself: This receptor's antigen is unknown. No much larger clone is present one base from it, and per-base qualities are unavailable.

TCRbeta CDR3 regions were amplified from genomic DNA by means of the immunoSEQ Assay, a bias-controlled multiplex PCR. Per the source publication's procedure: The number of nucleated cells in each sample was estimated from the amplification of reference gene primers within the assay. Sequence reads were collapsed and filtered to measure the absolute abundance of every unique TCRbeta CDR3 rearrangement. Productive Simpson clonality was computed per sample as the square root of Simpson's diversity index over productive rearrangements. The table was pulled from immuneACCESS by TCRdb, which kept in-frame rearrangements only. Such tables lose some clones; where checked, under half of the loss comes from unresolved V genes, and the rest has no known cause. V and J calls and clone size follow that table, whereas D and trimming were derived from the DNA. The sample includes approximately 140,000 clones, with more than 65% observed a single time. The ten most abundant clones make up less than 15% of the sample.

The collaborating institutions used their own protocols to collect whole blood in K2EDTA tubes. For TCRbeta analysis, collaborators shipped samples in one of three forms: frozen whole blood, isolated PBMCs, or DNA extracted from either of those sample types. From the cysteine up to the phenylalanine, the CDR3 has a length of 16 residues. This entry keeps only the CDR3 DNA: 48 bases, framed from base 1. Reading the germline V gene (reference sequence) gives CDR1 SGHAT and CDR2 FQDESV. The V end loses 1 base and the J end loses 7 bases, and a stretch of 19 bases separates them. The TCR sequence derives from a man at least 80 years old with acute or convalescent COVID-19. The rearrangement combines TRBV11-1 with TRBJ1-2, with an unclear D gene assignment. Material: peripheral blood. CDR3 region: CASSLDAGLALGGYTF. At the DNA level, the sequence is TGTGCCAGCAGCTTAGATGCGGGTTTGGCCTTGGGTGGCTACACCTTC. With the portions outside the CDR3 filled from the reference TRBV11-1 and TRBJ1-2 genes, the complete variable region becomes EAEVAQSPRYKITEKSQAVAFWCDPISGHATLYWYRQILGQGPELLVQFQDESVVDDSQLPKDRFSAERLKGVDSTLKIQPAELGDSAMYLCASSLDAGLALGGYTFGSGTRLTVV.